The rows below give T cell receptor beta chains drawn from one sample of a study of T cell repertoires in cytomegalovirus infection. MiXCR, run by TCRdb on the reads, gives a single entry per CDR3 protein. Among roughly 150,000 distinct CDR3 sequences listed, approximately 17% were seen once. The sample consisted of CD8+ T cells from PBMCs. Source of these receptors: a human donor in good health (CMV status not recorded). Some clones in this sample may be carry-over from other donors' samples. The CDR3 runs from the conserved cysteine through the conserved F or W.

j_call v_call cdr3_aa
TRBJ2-4 TRBV6-2/TRBV6-3 CASSYRDRGTLAKNIQYF
TRBJ2-3 TRBV7-2 CASRFRDSRTDTQYF
TRBJ2-7 TRBV19 CASSNGLAAAYEQYF
TRBJ2-1 TRBV24-1 CATSEDKISYNEQFF
TRBJ2-2 TRBV7-6 CASSFTLLAGEAGELFF
TRBJ2-4 TRBV4-1 CASSQGRYGLAKNIQYF
TRBJ2-2 TRBV20-1 CSARTGGFHTGELFF
TRBJ2-2 TRBV15 CATSTDRTGELFF
TRBJ2-1 TRBV19 CASSTYRDRAYNEQFF
TRBJ1-1 TRBV28 CASSFDTLNTEAFF
TRBJ2-7 TRBV7-8 CASSPRSSGRDEQYF
TRBJ1-1 TRBV7-9 CASSLGTGKGTEAFF
TRBJ2-1 TRBV7-9 CASSLALPLGEQFF
TRBJ2-7 TRBV20-1 CSASPTDYEQYF
TRBJ1-4 TRBV6-6 CASSYGLAREELFF
TRBJ2-1 TRBV7-8 CASSLGPDSYNEQFF
TRBJ2-7 TRBV2 CASSERGRDHEQYF
TRBJ1-2 TRBV7-9 CASSLGTGGGYGYTF
TRBJ1-6 TRBV27 CASSSRQGWDSPLHF
TRBJ1-2 TRBV20-1 CSARDDTGNFRAGYTF
TRBJ1-5 TRBV6-2/TRBV6-3 CASSYSITGNQPQHF
TRBJ2-1 TRBV11-2 CASSLNWGVAYNEQFF
TRBJ1-1 TRBV7-8 CASSRSTGVTEAFF
TRBJ2-7 TRBV6-6 CASSYDSPARTGGYEQYF
TRBJ2-5 TRBV28 CASSQAGMLYF
TRBJ1-2 TRBV6-2/TRBV6-3 CASSYSKDSNYGYTF
TRBJ2-2 TRBV12-3/TRBV12-4 CASSHSGGAGELFF
TRBJ2-2 TRBV7-2 CASSLRRTGGAGTGELFF
TRBJ2-1 TRBV7-2 CASSLAPGPSYNEQFF
TRBJ2-7 TRBV6-2/TRBV6-3 CASSFDVGNYEQYF
TRBJ2-6 TRBV7-8 CASSITPRGTGANGLTF
TRBJ2-1 TRBV7-8 CASSPRGGLYNEQFF
TRBJ2-7 TRBV20-1 CSGTQGSSYEQYF
TRBJ2-1 TRBV2 CASSEAPGGDEQFF
TRBJ2-7 TRBV4-1 CASSREVPSSYEQYF
TRBJ2-7 TRBV27 CASSPSPSLAEQYF
TRBJ2-5 TRBV11-2 CASGRTSRSQETQYF
TRBJ2-1 TRBV28 CASSFMGTGPGNEQFF
TRBJ2-1 TRBV7-9 CASSLGRVEQFF
TRBJ2-7 TRBV20-1 CSARGWDRAPYEQYF
TRBJ1-1 TRBV5-1 CASSLMNMNTEAFF
TRBJ2-5 TRBV20-1 CSARVRGREIKTQYF
TRBJ2-7 TRBV28 CASSPQGFEQYF
TRBJ2-7 TRBV28 CASTNPGFTYEQYF
TRBJ1-1 TRBV7-2 CASNSVGPGREAFF
TRBJ1-1 TRBV6-5 CASSPHAGSQAFF
TRBJ2-1 TRBV11-2 CASSQLDRHNEQFF
TRBJ2-1 TRBV5-6 CASTGAGNEQFF
TRBJ2-5 TRBV12-3/TRBV12-4 CASSPGLGGLRTQYF
TRBJ2-7 TRBV2 CASKAREGPILIYEQYF